The 5 T cell receptor beta chains reported below all come from one sample, sequenced in a study of CD8+ T cells in alopecia areata. Sorting of pooled cutaneous lymph node cells was based on CD4, CD8alpha, NKG2D, NKG2ACE and other markers. Sequencing templates came from extracted RNA that was reverse transcribed into cDNA. Method: immunoSEQ multiplex PCR; TCRdb's copy keeps in-frame clones and lacks some. The profile covers around 290,000 clones, none occurring a single time. Sequences were obtained from CD4+ T cells sorted from a lymph node. The receptors were gathered from a C3H/HeJ mouse with alopecia areata. The mice in this strain carry MHC haplotype H2-k.

This clone turned up a few times. Mouse germline and gene names are used. The CDR3 DNA, read in part, is TGCACCTGCAGTCCACAGGGTTCT. It codes for CTCSPQGS. The full CDR3 reads CTCSPQGSEQFF. This sequence joins TRBV1 and TRBJ2-1; weak D call: TRBD1 (6 bases). The read finishes 4 residues shy of the CDR3 end, and the germline J gene is used to complete it. Germline loops: CDR1 NSQYPW, CDR2 LRSPGD (reference sequence). The CDR3 runs to 12 residues.

This clone was observed a handful of times. Mouse gene names and germline throughout. The read gets to within 4 residues of the CDR3 end, and the germline J gene fills in the rest. The chain couples TRBV12-1 to TRBJ1-2; TRBD1 might be the D (6 bases). Germline V CDR1 and CDR2: SGHSN, HYEKVE. The CDR3 spans 16 residues. The V and J ends lost 2 bases and 0 bases respectively, with 15 bases between them. CDR3 residues: CASSPRPGTSNSDYTF. CDR3 DNA, as far as it was read: TGTGCCAGCTCTCCGCGTCCCGGGACATCAAACTCC.

As for this clone: The gene symbols are mouse symbols. CDR3: CASGEKGQSAETLYF. CDR3 bases read: TGTGCCAGCGGTGAGAAGGGACAGAGTGCAGAA. V is TRBV13-2 and J is TRBJ2-3; 7 bases are shared with TRBD1. Read coverage stops 4 residues before the CDR3 terminus; the germline J gene supplies the remainder. Trimming cost V 2 bases and J 0 bases; bases outside gene matches: 3. The CDR3 extends over 15 amino acids. Per the germline V gene, CDR1 is NNHNN and CDR2 is SYGAGS (reference sequence).

To note about this clone: Mouse gene names apply. The read gets to within 4 residues of the CDR3 end, and the germline J gene fills in the rest. The chain couples TRBV19 to TRBJ2-2; D might be TRBD1 (5 bases). The ends were cut back, 7 bases at V and 0 bases at J, with 7 bases in the middle. Germline CDR1 reads FNHDT; CDR2 reads SITEND (reference sequence). The CDR3 loop spans 13 amino acids. The DNA read from the CDR3 is TGTGCCAGCGGACACGCAAACACCGGG. Protein sequence: CASGHANTG. Given in full, the CDR3 is CASGHANTGQLYF.

This clone was detected only a few times. The gene names here belong to mouse. The read gets to within 4 residues of the CDR3 end, and the germline J gene fills in the rest. This chain connects TRBV1 to TRBJ2-3; tentatively, D is TRBD1 (5 bases). Germline V gives CDR1 NSQYPW, CDR2 LRSPGD (reference sequence). This CDR3 has 16 amino acids. With 0 bases removed from V and 2 bases from J, the gap between germline ends came to 12 bases. The CDR3: CTCSADKTGLAETLYF. CDR3 DNA, as far as it was read: TGCACCTGCAGTGCAGATAAAACAGGCCTTGCAGAA.